A selection of T cell receptor beta chains follows, all from one sample in a study of cytomegalovirus exposure and HLA in healthy donors. Libraries were prepared by immunoSEQ multiplex PCR; TCRdb keeps only in-frame clonotypes and omits some of them. Here the sample spans around 300,000 clones, approximately 90% being singletons. The specimen sequenced was PBMCs. The receptors were gathered from a young woman in good health and CMV-seronegative. Each CDR3 is given with its conserved first and last residue.

v_call: TRBV5-1; cdr3_aa: CASSKGDNYGYTF
v_call: TRBV2; cdr3_aa: CASRASGGDYNEQFF
v_call: TRBV7-8; cdr3_aa: CASSLMGGVTEAFF
v_call: TRBV6-5; cdr3_aa: CASSPEPNTEAFF
v_call: TRBV7-2; cdr3_aa: CASSLAGRGIYYEQYF
v_call: TRBV6-1; cdr3_aa: CASRTQGASNQPQHF
v_call: TRBV6-5; cdr3_aa: CASTNIGVSPLHF
v_call: TRBV9; cdr3_aa: CASSVEPGLYEQYF
v_call: TRBV29-1; cdr3_aa: CSVERGGLGMNTEAFF
v_call: TRBV5-4; cdr3_aa: CASSLDRAYGYTF
v_call: TRBV11-1; cdr3_aa: CASSLDIGGGQETQYF
v_call: TRBV13; cdr3_aa: CASSLEDRAKQYF
v_call: TRBV11-3; cdr3_aa: CASSYHRADTQYF
v_call: TRBV7-6; cdr3_aa: CASSQSGTGIHEQYF
v_call: TRBV19; cdr3_aa: CASSMSSASSNNEQFF
v_call: TRBV6-1; cdr3_aa: CASTRTGSNTEAFF
v_call: TRBV30; cdr3_aa: CAWSSPGTYTQYF
v_call: TRBV29-1; cdr3_aa: CSVWTANSGNTIYF
v_call: TRBV4-2; cdr3_aa: CASSCSGYTF
v_call: TRBV5-4; cdr3_aa: CASSPPPGGPSPLHF
v_call: TRBV30; cdr3_aa: CAWREQQGFGYGYTF
v_call: TRBV5-4; cdr3_aa: CASSVGGAGASTEAFF
v_call: TRBV2; cdr3_aa: CASSGLAGASTGELFF
v_call: TRBV27; cdr3_aa: CASRPSSYNSPLHF
v_call: TRBV30; cdr3_aa: CAWSSGLAVILPTEAFF
v_call: TRBV2; cdr3_aa: CASIRQFMNTEAFF
v_call: TRBV9; cdr3_aa: CASSVFRGSGANVLTF
v_call: TRBV19; cdr3_aa: CASSIWAGGQETQYF
v_call: TRBV28; cdr3_aa: CASSWGGRPGELFF
v_call: TRBV11-2; cdr3_aa: CASSLGQGASYEQYF
v_call: TRBV19; cdr3_aa: CASSITGRVERFSMNTEAFF
v_call: TRBV7-6; cdr3_aa: CASSSVGDRSSYEQYF
v_call: TRBV7-8; cdr3_aa: CASSLAGGGVYNEQFF
v_call: TRBV2; cdr3_aa: CASRDQRGGYNEQFF
v_call: TRBV2; cdr3_aa: CASRGLTITEAFF
v_call: TRBV28; cdr3_aa: CASRPRQGGGYTF
v_call: TRBV11-3; cdr3_aa: CASSLDGLGGWNEQFF
v_call: TRBV7-8; cdr3_aa: CASSLGVSSGGTQETQYF
v_call: TRBV29-1; cdr3_aa: CSVRGGADTQYF
v_call: TRBV4-1; cdr3_aa: CASSQMSSGIYEQYF
v_call: TRBV5-1; cdr3_aa: CASSLEGTGGDEQFF
v_call: TRBV2; cdr3_aa: CARTSKSRTEAFF
v_call: TRBV7-3; cdr3_aa: CASSLYPERGYTDTQYF
v_call: TRBV14; cdr3_aa: CASSQYQGLGFDGYTF
v_call: TRBV5-1; cdr3_aa: CASSVLRGGDEQFF
v_call: TRBV30; cdr3_aa: CAWSKGLAGGNQGQYF
v_call: TRBV21-1; cdr3_aa: CASSTSSNQPQHF
v_call: TRBV5-1; cdr3_aa: CASSLAGTPYNSPLHF
v_call: TRBV27; cdr3_aa: CASSFQNYNSPLHF
v_call: TRBV5-6; cdr3_aa: CASSFGTATGELFF
v_call: TRBV19; cdr3_aa: CASSILLDTYNEQFF
v_call: TRBV30; cdr3_aa: CAWSRLYGGNTEAFF
v_call: TRBV27; cdr3_aa: CASRKTGGSNNEQFF
v_call: TRBV9; cdr3_aa: CASSRSGTLSDTQYF
v_call: TRBV2; cdr3_aa: CASSEDLQVKYNEQFF